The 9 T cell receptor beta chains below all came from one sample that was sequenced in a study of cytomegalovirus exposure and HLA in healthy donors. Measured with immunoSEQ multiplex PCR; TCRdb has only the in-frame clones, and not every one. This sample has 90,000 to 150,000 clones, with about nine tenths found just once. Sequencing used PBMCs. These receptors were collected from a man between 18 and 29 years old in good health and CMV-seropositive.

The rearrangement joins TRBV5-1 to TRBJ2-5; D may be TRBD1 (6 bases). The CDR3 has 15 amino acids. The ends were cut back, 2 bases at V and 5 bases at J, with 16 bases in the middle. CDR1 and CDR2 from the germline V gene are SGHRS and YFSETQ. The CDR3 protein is CASSLAAGVRETQYF. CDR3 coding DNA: TGCGCCAGCAGCTTAGCGGCAGGGGTCAGGGAGACCCAGTACTTC.

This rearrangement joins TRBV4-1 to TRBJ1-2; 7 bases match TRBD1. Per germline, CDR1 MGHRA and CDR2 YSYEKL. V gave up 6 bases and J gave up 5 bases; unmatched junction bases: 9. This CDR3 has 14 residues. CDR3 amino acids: CASREGGARYGYTF. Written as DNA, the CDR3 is TGCGCCAGCAGAGAAGGGGGCGCGAGGTATGGCTACACCTTC.

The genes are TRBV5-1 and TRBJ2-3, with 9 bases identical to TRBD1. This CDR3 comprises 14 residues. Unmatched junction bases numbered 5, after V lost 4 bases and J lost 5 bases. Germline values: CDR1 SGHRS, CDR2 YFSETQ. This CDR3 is CASSENRGQDTQYF. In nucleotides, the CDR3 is TGCGCCAGCAGCGAAAACAGGGGGCAAGATACGCAGTATTTT.

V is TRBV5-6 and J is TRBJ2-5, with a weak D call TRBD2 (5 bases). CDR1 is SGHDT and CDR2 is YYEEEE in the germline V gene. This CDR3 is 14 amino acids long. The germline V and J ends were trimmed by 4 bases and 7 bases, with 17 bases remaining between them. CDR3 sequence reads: CASSPGRTRATQYF. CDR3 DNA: TGTGCCAGCAGCCCTGGACGGACTCGGGCGACCCAGTACTTC.

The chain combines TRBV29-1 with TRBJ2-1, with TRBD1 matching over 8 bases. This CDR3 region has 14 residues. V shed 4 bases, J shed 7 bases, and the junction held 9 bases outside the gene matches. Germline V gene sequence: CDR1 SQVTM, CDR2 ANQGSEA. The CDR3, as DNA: TGCAGCGTTGCGGCGGCAGGGGGCTTGAATGAGCAGTTCTTC. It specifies CSVAAAGGLNEQFF.

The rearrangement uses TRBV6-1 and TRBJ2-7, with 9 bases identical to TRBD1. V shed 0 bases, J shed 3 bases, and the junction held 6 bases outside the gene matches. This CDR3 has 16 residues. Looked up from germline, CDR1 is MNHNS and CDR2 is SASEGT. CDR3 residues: CASSEAAGQGNYEQYF. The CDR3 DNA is TGTGCCAGCAGTGAAGCGGCGGGACAGGGTAACTACGAGCAGTACTTC.

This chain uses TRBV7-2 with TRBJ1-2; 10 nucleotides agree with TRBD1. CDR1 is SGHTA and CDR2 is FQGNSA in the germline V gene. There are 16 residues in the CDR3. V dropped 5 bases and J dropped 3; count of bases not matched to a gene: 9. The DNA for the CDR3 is TGTGCCAGCAGCCCCGACAGGGGGCGGGAAGACTATGGCTACACCTTC. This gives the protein CASSPDRGREDYGYTF.

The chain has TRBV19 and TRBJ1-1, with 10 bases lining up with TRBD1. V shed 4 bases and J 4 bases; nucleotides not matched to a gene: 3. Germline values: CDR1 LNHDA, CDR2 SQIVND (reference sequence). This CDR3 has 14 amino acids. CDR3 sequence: CASSRRDRGTEAFF. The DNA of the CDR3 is TGTGCCAGTAGTAGACGGGACAGGGGCACTGAAGCTTTCTTT. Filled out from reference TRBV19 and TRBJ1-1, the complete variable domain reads DGGITQSPKYLFRKEGQNVTLSCEQNLNHDAMYWYRQDPGQGLRLIYYSQIVNDFQKGDIAEGYSVSREKKESFPLTVTSAQKNPTAFYLCASSRRDRGTEAFFGQGTRLTVV.

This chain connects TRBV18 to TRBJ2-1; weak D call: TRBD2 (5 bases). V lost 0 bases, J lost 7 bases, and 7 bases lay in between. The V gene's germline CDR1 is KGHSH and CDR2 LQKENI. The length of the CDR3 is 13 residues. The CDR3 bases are TGTGCCAGCTCACCACCGGGCGGGAATGAGCAGTTCTTC. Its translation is CASSPPGGNEQFF.